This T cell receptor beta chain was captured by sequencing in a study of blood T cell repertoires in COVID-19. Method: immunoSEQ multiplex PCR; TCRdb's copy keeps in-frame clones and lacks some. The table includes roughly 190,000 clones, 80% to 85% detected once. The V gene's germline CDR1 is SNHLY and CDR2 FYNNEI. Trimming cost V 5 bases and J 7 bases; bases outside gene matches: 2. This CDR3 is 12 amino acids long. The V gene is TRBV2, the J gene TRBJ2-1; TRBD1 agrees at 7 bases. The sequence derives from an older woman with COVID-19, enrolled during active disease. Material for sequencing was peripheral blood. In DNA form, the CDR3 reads TGTGCCAGCAGTTTACAGGGGAATGAGCAGTTCTTC. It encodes CASSLQGNEQFF.